The clone carrying this T cell receptor (beta chain) was observed once. Authors' analysis steps: Quantification of nucleated cells was approximated via reference gene primer amplification. Using immunoSEQ multiplex PCR, the repertoire was profiled, and TCRdb retains in-frame clones only, with some absent. V, J and clone size reflect that table, while D and trimming were determined from the DNA. The sample shows 150,000 to 180,000 clones, 91% of them seen only once. The entry originates in a study of blood T cell repertoires in COVID-19. Study as a whole: From the United States, Italy and Spain came samples of acute and convalescent COVID-19.

This receptor was taken from a man aged 45-65 years with acute or convalescent COVID-19. Sequencing was performed on peripheral blood.

CDR3 nucleotide sequence: TGCGCCAGCAGAACACAGGGAGAAGGGGACGAGCAGTACGTC. Translating it yields CASRTQGEGDEQYV. The chain uses TRBV5-1 and TRBJ2-7; possibly TRBD1 for D (6 bases). Germline loops: CDR1 SGHRS, CDR2 YFSETQ. This CDR3 is built from 14 residues. Trimming left V 5 bases short and J 5 bases short, with 17 bases between.